Following are 31 T cell receptor beta chains from one sample sequenced in a study of T cell responses to AZD1222 COVID-19 vaccine. Profiling relied on immunoSEQ multiplex PCR, and the TCRdb table lists in-frame clones only, not all of them. The repertoire has 200,000 or so clones, roughly 92% of them found once; the top ten carry approximately 1%. Sequencing used peripheral blood, obtained 28 days after the second AZD1222 dose. The receptors come from an adult who received the AZD1222 COVID-19 vaccine.

Only one count was recorded for this clone. The chain carries TRBV6-5 and TRBJ1-3; D gene uncertain. The CDR3 contains 14 residues. Trimming took off 6 bases at V and 0 bases at J, with 9 bases between the two ends. Germline V gene sequence: CDR1 MNHEY, CDR2 SVGAGI. This CDR3 is CASSVNFSGNTIYF. The CDR3 DNA is TGTGCCAGCAGCGTAAACTTCTCTGGAAACACCATATATTTT.

The genes are TRBV19 and TRBJ1-2, with TRBD1 matching 7 bases. The V gene end was trimmed by 8 bases and the J gene end by 5 bases; junction bases not matched to a gene: 11. Germline V gene data show CDR1 as LNHDA and CDR2 as SQIVND (reference sequence). There are 14 residues in the CDR3. Here the CDR3 reads CASGRQGPEYGYTF. CDR3 coding DNA: TGTGCCAGTGGGCGACAGGGTCCAGAATATGGCTACACCTTC.

Points on this clone: Other DNA sequences in the sample encode the same CDR3. The V and J genes are TRBV6-2 or TRBV6-3 and TRBJ1-1; possible D gene TRBD1, 6 bases. The CDR3 contains 16 residues. In germline, CDR1 is MNHEY, CDR2 SVGEGT. Trimming took 2 bases from V and 1 from J, leaving 14 bases between them. This CDR3 is CASSYPHRGRNTEAFF. The DNA of the CDR3 is TGTGCCAGCAGTTACCCCCACCGGGGGCGGAACACTGAAGCTTTCTTT.

The chain employs TRBV7-9 and TRBJ2-1; 8 positions match TRBD2. The CDR3 covers 15 residues. The germline V gene encodes CDR1 SEHNR and CDR2 FQNEAQ (reference sequence). J gave up 4 bases and V 2 bases, and 4 bases lay outside the gene matches. CDR3 sequence (DNA): TGTGCCAGCAGCTTAAGTAGCGGGGAGTACAATGAGCAGTTCTTC. Protein: CASSLSSGEYNEQFF.

The rearrangement links TRBV3-1 (or the pseudogene TRBV3-2) to TRBJ1-3, with D unclear. Germline CDR1 LGHDT, CDR2 YNNKEL (reference sequence). Trimming removed 4 bases at V and 4 bases at J, with 8 bases between. The CDR3 runs 13 residues. The CDR3 loop is CASSPTEGNTIYF. DNA of the CDR3: TGTGCCAGCAGCCCGACGGAAGGAAACACCATATATTTT.

The rearrangement uses TRBV12-5 and TRBJ1-1, with 9 bases that match TRBD1. The germline gives CDR1 LGHNT, CDR2 FRNRAP. With 5 bases clipped from V and 0 bases from J, the junction kept 7 bases outside the gene matches. The CDR3 covers 16 residues. CDR3 bases: TGTGCTAGTGGTCTGGGACAGGGAGATATGAACACTGAAGCTTTCTTT. It translates to CASGLGQGDMNTEAFF.

The J gene is TRBJ2-7, the V gene TRBV7-9, with D unresolved. CDR3 size: 12 residues. Germline V gene data show CDR1 as SEHNR and CDR2 as FQNEAQ (reference sequence). Trimming took off 2 bases at V and 4 bases at J, with 6 bases between the two ends. CDR3 amino acids: CASSLWVYEQYF. The CDR3 region has the DNA TGTGCCAGCAGCTTATGGGTGTACGAGCAGTACTTC.

This clone was observed once. The chain uses TRBV5-1 and TRBJ1-4; D is possibly TRBD1 (6 bases). This CDR3 has 15 residues. Per germline, CDR1 SGHRS and CDR2 YFSETQ. The V end lost 4 bases, the J end lost 8 bases, and 18 bases lay between the germline ends. CDR3 sequence (DNA): TGCGCCAGCAGCCCTACGACGGGGGCCGGCGAAAAACTGTTTTTT. This sequence encodes CASSPTTGAGEKLFF.

The chain has TRBV7-3 and TRBJ2-1; 8 bases are shared with TRBD2. V lost 0 bases and J lost 10; bases outside the gene matches: 11. CDR3 length: 16 residues. CDR1 is SGHTA, CDR2 FQGTGA, per germline. The CDR3 bases are TGTGCCAGCAGCTTAACCCCCCCGGCGGGGGGCTCCGAGCAGTTCTTC. Translating gives CASSLTPPAGGSEQFF.

This chain uses TRBV5-1 with TRBJ2-2, with 8 bases fitting TRBD1. The CDR3 extends over 12 amino acids. Germline trimming cut 5 bases from V and 6 bases from J; bases unmatched to any gene: 0. From germline, CDR1 is SGHRS and CDR2 YFSETQ. As DNA, the CDR3 is TGCGCCAGCAGGGGACAGGCCGGGGAGCTGTTTTTT. Protein sequence: CASRGQAGELFF. Based on the CDR3 plus reference TRBV5-1 and TRBJ2-2, the full variable domain is KAGVTQTPRYLIKTRGQQVTLSCSPISGHRSVSWYQQTPGQGLQFLFEYFSETQRNKGNFPGRFSGRQFSNSRSEMNVSTLELGDSALYLCASRGQAGELFFGEGSRLTVL.

This sequence joins TRBV29-1 and TRBJ1-1; 9 nucleotides align to TRBD1. The CDR3 is 12 amino acids. V lost 6 bases to trimming and J lost 4 bases; unmatched junction nucleotides: 3. The germline V gene has CDR1 SQVTM and CDR2 ANQGSEA. DNA of the CDR3: TGCAGCGTCCAGACAGGGGGCACTGAAGCTTTCTTT. It yields the protein CSVQTGGTEAFF. The whole variable domain, remainder taken from reference TRBV29-1 and TRBJ1-1, is SAVISQKPSRDICQRGTSLTIQCQVDSQVTMMFWYRQQPGQSLTLIATANQGSEATYESGFVIDKFPISRPNLTFSTLTVSNMSPEDSSIYLCSVQTGGTEAFFGQGTRLTVV.

V is TRBV2 and J is TRBJ1-1; the match to TRBD1 covers 10 bases. The germline V gene encodes CDR1 SNHLY and CDR2 FYNNEI. V lost 4 bases, J lost 4 bases, and 0 bases stayed unmatched. This CDR3 comprises 13 residues. Written as DNA, the CDR3 is TGTGCCAGCAGTGGGACAGGGGGCACTGAAGCTTTCTTT. Encoded protein: CASSGTGGTEAFF.

The J gene is TRBJ2-3, the V gene TRBV6-2 or TRBV6-3; D not certain. Trimming pared 3 bases from V and 0 bases from J, leaving 4 bases between. There are 13 residues in the CDR3. Germline CDR1 reads MNHEY; CDR2 reads SVGEGT. The CDR3 DNA reads as TGTGCCAGCAGTTATCCTAGCACAGATACGCAGTATTTT. Translated: CASSYPSTDTQYF.

The chain combines TRBV6-6 with TRBJ2-4; 8 nucleotides align to TRBD2. This CDR3 has 17 residues. V was clipped by 5 bases and J by 5 bases; unmatched bases: 14. Germline loops: CDR1 MNHNY, CDR2 SVGAGI (reference sequence). Here the CDR3 reads CASSPPPGLGSQNIQYF. CDR3 DNA: TGTGCCAGCAGTCCGCCCCCGGGACTAGGCTCCCAAAACATTCAGTACTTC.

V gene TRBV6-1 combines with J gene TRBJ2-7; TRBD1 matches 9 bases. CDR1 is MNHNS, CDR2 SASEGT, per germline. The CDR3 loop spans 17 amino acids. The V gene end was trimmed by 4 bases and the J gene end by 3 bases; junction bases not matched to a gene: 13. CDR3 nucleotide sequence: TGTGCCAGCAGTGGAGGACAAGGGGGGACAGGGAACTACGAGCAGTACTTC. This translates into CASSGGQGGTGNYEQYF.

The chain links TRBV7-8 to TRBJ1-3; D perhaps matches TRBD1 (5 bases). V lost 1 base and J 4 bases, leaving 8 bases between the germline ends. The CDR3 has 14 residues. Germline-derived CDR1 and CDR2 are SGHVS and FQNEAQ. The CDR3 reads CASSLDRFGNTIYF. CDR3 bases: TGTGCCAGCAGCTTAGACAGGTTCGGAAACACCATATATTTT.

The gene calls are TRBV19 and TRBJ1-5; D may be TRBD1 (5 bases). Per germline, CDR1 LNHDA and CDR2 SQIVND (reference sequence). This CDR3 is built from 16 residues. V lost 2 bases and J 1 base, leaving 12 bases between the germline ends. CDR3 sequence reads: CASSIQGVGSNQPQHF. The CDR3 coding sequence is TGTGCCAGTAGTATACAGGGTGTTGGGAGCAATCAGCCCCAGCATTTT.

The chain joins TRBV7-2 to TRBJ2-7, with 9 bases aligning to TRBD2. CDR1 is SGHTA, CDR2 FQGNSA, per germline. V lost 2 bases, J lost 4 bases, and 12 bases stayed unmatched. The CDR3 contains 17 residues. Written as DNA, the CDR3 is TGTGCCAGCAGCTTAAGCGGGGGGCAGTTCCCCTTTTACGAGCAGTACTTC. This codes for CASSLSGGQFPFYEQYF.

The chain combines TRBV7-2 with TRBJ2-3, with D possibly called TRBD1 or TRBD2 (5 bases each). Germline V gene lookup returns CDR1 SGHTA and CDR2 FQGNSA. V gave up 5 bases and J gave up 9 bases, with 9 bases separating them. The CDR3 consists of 11 residues. The CDR3 region is CASSVGDTQYF. In nucleotides, the CDR3 is TGTGCCAGCAGCGTTGGGGACACGCAGTATTTT.

The chain employs TRBV28 and TRBJ1-3; no clear D gene. Trimming pared 3 bases from V and 0 bases from J, leaving 6 bases between. Per the germline V gene, CDR1 is MDHEN and CDR2 is SYDVKM. CDR3 length equals 14 residues. The CDR3, as DNA: TGTGCCAGCAGTTTCGACCTCTCTGGAAACACCATATATTTT. Protein product: CASSFDLSGNTIYF.

The chain recombines TRBV5-1 with TRBJ1-2, with a tentative D call TRBD1 (6 bases). Germline V gives CDR1 SGHRS, CDR2 YFSETQ. Trimming shortened V by 0 bases and J by 6 bases, and 15 bases separated the two germline ends. The CDR3 is made up of 15 amino acids. For the CDR3, the DNA is TGCGCCAGCAGCTTGGCCGCGGGGGGCGTGAATGGCTACACCTTC. Translating it yields CASSLAAGGVNGYTF.

The J gene is TRBJ1-2, the V gene TRBV19, with D unresolved. Germline V gene sequence: CDR1 LNHDA, CDR2 SQIVND (reference sequence). Between the trimmed V and J ends, which lost 7 bases and 5 bases, there was a span of 20 bases. CDR3 length: 15 amino acids. The CDR3 DNA follows: TGTGCCAGTACCCTCGGTCGTAGAGGAGGGTATGGCTACACCTTC. Its translation is CASTLGRRGGYGYTF. The variable domain in full, completed from reference TRBV19 and TRBJ1-2, reads DGGITQSPKYLFRKEGQNVTLSCEQNLNHDAMYWYRQDPGQGLRLIYYSQIVNDFQKGDIAEGYSVSREKKESFPLTVTSAQKNPTAFYLCASTLGRRGGYGYTFGSGTRLTVV.

The chain has TRBV5-1 and TRBJ2-5; 8 bases map to TRBD2. CDR3 length equals 14 residues. With V trimmed by 4 bases and J by 5 bases, 7 bases remained unmatched. Germline CDR1 SGHRS, CDR2 YFSETQ. The CDR3 nucleotides are TGCGCCAGCAGCGTGTCGGCGGGGGGCGAGACCCAGTACTTC. It specifies CASSVSAGGETQYF.

V is TRBV5-1 and J is TRBJ1-6; a weak D match, TRBD1 (5 bases). Per the germline V gene, CDR1 is SGHRS and CDR2 is YFSETQ. Trimming removed 4 bases at V and 8 bases at J, with 10 bases between. There are 13 residues in the CDR3. This CDR3 reads CASSPTTDSPLHF. The CDR3 DNA sequence: TGCGCCAGCAGCCCAACGACAGATTCACCCCTCCACTTT.

The rearrangement uses TRBV16 and TRBJ2-3; the D gene is possibly TRBD2 (6 bases). This CDR3 comprises 14 residues. V lost 0 bases, J lost 6 bases, and 10 bases lay in between. From germline, CDR1 is KGHSY and CDR2 FQNENV. The CDR3 sequence is CASSQSRLGDTQYF. The DNA of the CDR3 is TGTGCCAGCAGCCAATCAAGACTAGGGGATACGCAGTATTTT.

This clone was observed a single time. Within the sample, other DNA sequences also encode this same CDR3. The chain links TRBV3-1 (or the pseudogene TRBV3-2) to TRBJ1-2; no clear D gene. Germline CDR1 and CDR2: LGHDT and YNNKEL (reference sequence). V lost 4 bases and J lost 4, with 4 bases in between. The CDR3 is made up of 11 amino acids. The CDR3 is CASSRGYGYTF. DNA for the CDR3: TGTGCCAGCAGCCGGGGCTATGGCTACACCTTC.

The V call is TRBV27, the J call TRBJ1-5; maybe TRBD1 (5 bases). The CDR3 has 16 amino acids. V was clipped by 2 bases and J by 1 base, with 12 bases between them. Germline CDR1 reads MNHEY; CDR2 reads SMNVEV (reference sequence). CDR3 nucleotide sequence: TGTGCCAGCAGTTTAACCTCGGGGGTAAGCAATCAGCCCCAGCATTTT. It yields the protein CASSLTSGVSNQPQHF.

The rearrangement uses TRBV30 and TRBJ2-3, with D hard to call. Germline loops: CDR1 GTSNPN, CDR2 SVGIG (reference sequence). This CDR3 spans 12 amino acids. V gave up 2 bases and J gave up 8 bases, with 11 bases separating them. This CDR3 is CAWSPRPGTQYF. CDR3 coding DNA: TGTGCCTGGAGTCCCCGGCCGGGTACGCAGTATTTT.

CDR3 residues: CASSFSGGGGNIQYF. CDR3 sequence (DNA): TGTGCCAGCAGTTTTAGCGGGGGCGGGGGAAACATTCAGTACTTC. This sequence joins TRBV27 and TRBJ2-4; TRBD2 agrees at 9 bases. V lost 3 bases and J lost 6; bases outside the gene matches: 6. Per germline, CDR1 MNHEY and CDR2 SMNVEV (reference sequence). The CDR3 contains 15 residues.

The genes are TRBV7-3 and TRBJ2-7; TRBD1 agrees at 10 bases. This CDR3 spans 15 amino acids. Germline V lookup: CDR1 SGHTA, CDR2 FQGTGA. Unmatched junction bases numbered 4, after V lost 3 bases and J lost 2 bases. The DNA for the CDR3 is TGTGCCAGCAGCTTGAGTGGGACAGGGGCCTACGAGCAGTACTTC. Residues: CASSLSGTGAYEQYF. The full variable domain, its missing parts supplied by reference TRBV7-3 and TRBJ2-7, is GAGVSQTPSNKVTEKGKYVELRCDPISGHTALYWYRQSLGQGPEFLIYFQGTGAADDSGLPNDRFFAVRPEGSVSTLKIQRTERGDSAVYLCASSLSGTGAYEQYFGPGTRLTVT.

V and J are TRBV19 and TRBJ1-5, with D hard to call. V lost 5 bases, J lost 8 bases, and 7 bases lay in between. This CDR3 comprises 11 residues. Germline CDR1 LNHDA, CDR2 SQIVND (reference sequence). The CDR3: CASSAGEPQHF. The CDR3 region has the DNA TGTGCCAGTAGTGCCGGAGAGCCCCAGCATTTT.